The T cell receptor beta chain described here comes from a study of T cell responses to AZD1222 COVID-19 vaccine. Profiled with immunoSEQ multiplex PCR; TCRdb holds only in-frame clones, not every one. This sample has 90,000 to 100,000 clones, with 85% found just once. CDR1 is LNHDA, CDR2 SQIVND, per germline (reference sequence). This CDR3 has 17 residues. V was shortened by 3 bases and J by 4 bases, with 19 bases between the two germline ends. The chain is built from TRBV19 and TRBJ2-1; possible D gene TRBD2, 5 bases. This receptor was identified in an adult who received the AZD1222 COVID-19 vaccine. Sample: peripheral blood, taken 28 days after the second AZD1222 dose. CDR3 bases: TGTGCCAGTAGTATGCCCTATATGGGAGCGCCGTACAATGAGCAGTTCTTC. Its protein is CASSMPYMGAPYNEQFF. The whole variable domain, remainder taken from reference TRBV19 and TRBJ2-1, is DGGITQSPKYLFRKEGQNVTLSCEQNLNHDAMYWYRQDPGQGLRLIYYSQIVNDFQKGDIAEGYSVSREKKESFPLTVTSAQKNPTAFYLCASSMPYMGAPYNEQFFGPGTRLTVL.